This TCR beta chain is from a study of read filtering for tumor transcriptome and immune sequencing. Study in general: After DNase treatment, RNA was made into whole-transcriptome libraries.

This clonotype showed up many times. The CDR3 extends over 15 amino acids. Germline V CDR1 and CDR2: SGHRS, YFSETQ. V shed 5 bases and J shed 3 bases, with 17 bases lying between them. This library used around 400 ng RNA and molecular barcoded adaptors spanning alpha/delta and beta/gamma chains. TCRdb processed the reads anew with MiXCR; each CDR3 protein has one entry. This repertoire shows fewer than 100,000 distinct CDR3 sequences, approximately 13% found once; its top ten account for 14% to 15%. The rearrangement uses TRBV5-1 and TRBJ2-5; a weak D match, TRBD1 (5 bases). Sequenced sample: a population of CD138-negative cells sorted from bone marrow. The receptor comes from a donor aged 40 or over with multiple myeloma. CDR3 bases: TGCGCCAGCAGGCGGACAACGACTGGGGAAGAGACCCAGTACTTC. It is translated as CASRRTTTGEETQYF.